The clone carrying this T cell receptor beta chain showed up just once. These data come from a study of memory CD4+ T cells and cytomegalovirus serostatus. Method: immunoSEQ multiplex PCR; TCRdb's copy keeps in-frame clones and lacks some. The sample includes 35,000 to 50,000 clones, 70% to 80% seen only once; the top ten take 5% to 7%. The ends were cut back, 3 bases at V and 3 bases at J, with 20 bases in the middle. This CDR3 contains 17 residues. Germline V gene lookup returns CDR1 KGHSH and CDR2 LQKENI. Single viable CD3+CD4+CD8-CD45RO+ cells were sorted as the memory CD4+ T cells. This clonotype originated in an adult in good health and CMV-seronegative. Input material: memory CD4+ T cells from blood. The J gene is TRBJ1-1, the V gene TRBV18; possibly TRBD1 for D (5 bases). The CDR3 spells CASSPLERGGADTEAFF. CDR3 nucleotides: TGTGCCAGCTCACCTCTGGAACGGGGGGGAGCGGACACTGAAGCTTTCTTT.